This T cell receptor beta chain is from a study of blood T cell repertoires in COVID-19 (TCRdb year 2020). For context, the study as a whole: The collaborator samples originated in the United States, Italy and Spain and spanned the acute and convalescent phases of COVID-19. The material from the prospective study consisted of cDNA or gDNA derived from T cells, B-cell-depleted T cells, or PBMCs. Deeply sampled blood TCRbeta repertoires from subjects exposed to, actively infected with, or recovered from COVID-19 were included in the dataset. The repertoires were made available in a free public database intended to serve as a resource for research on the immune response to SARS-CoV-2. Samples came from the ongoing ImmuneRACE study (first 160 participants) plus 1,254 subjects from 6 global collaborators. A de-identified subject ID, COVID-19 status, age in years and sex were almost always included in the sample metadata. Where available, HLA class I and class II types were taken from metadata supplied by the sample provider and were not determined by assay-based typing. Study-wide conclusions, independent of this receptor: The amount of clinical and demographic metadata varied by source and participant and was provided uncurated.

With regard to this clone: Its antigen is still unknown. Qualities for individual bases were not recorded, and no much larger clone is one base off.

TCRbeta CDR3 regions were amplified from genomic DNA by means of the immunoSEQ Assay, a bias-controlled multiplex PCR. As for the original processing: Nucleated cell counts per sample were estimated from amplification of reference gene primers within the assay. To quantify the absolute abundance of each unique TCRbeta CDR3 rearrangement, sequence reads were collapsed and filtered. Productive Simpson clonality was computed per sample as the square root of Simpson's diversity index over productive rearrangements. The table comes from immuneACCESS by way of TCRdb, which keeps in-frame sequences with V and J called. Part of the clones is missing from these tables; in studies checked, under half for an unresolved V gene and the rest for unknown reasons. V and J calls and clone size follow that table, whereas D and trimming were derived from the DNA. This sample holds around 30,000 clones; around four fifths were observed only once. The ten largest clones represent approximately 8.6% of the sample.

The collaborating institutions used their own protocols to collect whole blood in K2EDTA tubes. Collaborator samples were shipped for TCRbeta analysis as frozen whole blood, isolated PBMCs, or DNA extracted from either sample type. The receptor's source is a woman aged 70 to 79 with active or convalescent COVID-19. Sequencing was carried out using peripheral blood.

In nucleotides, the sequence is TGTGCCAGCAGCCCCCAACAGTACAGGGAATTCGGCTACACCTTC. Its translation reads: CASSPQQYREFGYTF. The sequence joins TRBV14 to TRBJ1-2; TRBD1 is a weak D gene call, 6 bases matching. V is shortened by 4 bases, J by 8 bases, and the region joining them spans 20 bases. There are 15 amino acids in the CDR3, from cysteine to phenylalanine inclusive. Just the 45-base CDR3 DNA is kept, in frame starting at base 1. Reading the germline V gene gives CDR1 SGHDN and CDR2 FVKESK.